Sequencing of this T cell receptor beta chain was carried out in a study of neoadjuvant nivolumab and ipilimumab in lung cancer (TCRdb year 2020). Regarding the complete study: In the NEOSTAR trial, nivolumab was administered intravenously at 3 mg/kg on days 1, 15 and 29, and the combination arm also received ipilimumab 1 mg/kg on day 1 only. The primary trial endpoint was the major pathologic response (MPR) rate in the intention-to-treat population in each study arm. A total of 40 to 45 patients with operable NSCLC were treated in the trial, with about 23 randomized to nivolumab monotherapy and some 20 randomized to nivolumab plus ipilimumab. The study compared TCR repertoires in pretherapy (baseline) peripheral blood with TCR repertoires in tumors resected at surgery after neoadjuvant immune checkpoint blockade. Matched pretherapy and resected tumor pairs were analyzed for seven patients, of whom four received nivolumab and three received nivolumab plus ipilimumab.

This clone was seen a single time. The target of this receptor is not known. Per-base qualities were not stored, and no clone one base away is much larger. The intended sense of this specimen's time point label: at surgical resection after neoadjuvant nivolumab +/- ipilimumab. The samples were obtained from NEOSTAR, a phase 2 randomized trial that tested neoadjuvant nivolumab or nivolumab plus ipilimumab, followed by surgery, in operable NSCLC. Findings and caveats that apply to the study as a whole: Compared with tumor-adjacent uninvolved lung, resected tumors had greater TCR richness and clonality, and increases showed up in more of the dual-therapy-treated tumors. Richness in tumors resected after neoadjuvant therapy showed a positive correlation with pretherapy blood TCR richness (Spearman R ≈ 0.78). A small number of samples underwent TCR sequencing. From pretherapy to surgery, increases in tumor T-cell richness and clonality were observed in three of three dual-therapy tumors but in only two of four nivolumab-treated tumors. No significant correlation was found between TCR clonality and pathologic tumor regression, and only one major-pathologic-response sample was available for the clonality analysis.

The library was made by the immunoSEQ multiplex PCR assay. Turning to the authors' computational methods: Repertoires were summarized in terms of richness and clonality, and significantly expanded and contracted clones between pre- and post-therapy samples were identified. TCRdb provides this immuneACCESS table in a form limited to in-frame rearrangements. Some clones are lacking; in checked studies, under half of them reflect an unresolved V gene, and why the rest are absent is not known. Clone size and V and J calls were adopted from that table, with D and trimming inferred from the DNA. For this sample the table gives 30,000 or so clones, of which roughly 90% were detected only once. The biggest ten clones account for 2% to 2.5% of the sample. From the germline V gene, CDR1 is SQVTM and CDR2 is ANQGSEA. The germline V and J ends show losses of 5 bases and 5 bases respectively, and no gene match explains 4 bases of the junction. From the cysteine through the phenylalanine, the CDR3 covers 12 amino acids. Only the CDR3 region is kept as DNA, spanning 36 bases read in frame from base 1.

This clonotype was obtained from an adult with non-small cell lung cancer. The V and J segments used are TRBV29-1 and TRBJ2-7, with 9 bases matching TRBD2. Material: peripheral blood, obtained after neoadjuvant nivolumab, alone or with ipilimumab, at or shortly before surgery. The CDR3 amino acid sequence is: CSVSPSGNEQYF. The DNA sequence is TGCAGCGTTTCGCCTAGCGGGAACGAGCAGTACTTC.